Below, 10 T cell receptor beta chains from the same sample are listed, as sequenced in a study of response to subunit inactivated influenza vaccine. Each CDR3 protein gets one entry after TCRdb re-called the RT-PCR reads with MiXCR. The profile shows about 800,000 distinct CDR3 sequences, less than 25% of them singletons. Sequenced material: PBMCs from blood, taken more than 4 days after vaccination. These TCRs come from a man aged 45-65 years who received an inactivated influenza vaccine.

This chain joins TRBV5-1 and TRBJ2-3, with D maybe TRBD2 (6 bases). The V end was cut by 4 bases, the J end by 2 bases, with 11 bases between. The CDR3 is 14 residues long. CDR1 and CDR2 from the germline V gene are SGHRS and YFSETQ. CDR3 DNA sequence: TGCGCCAGCAGCACGACTAGTGACACAGATACGCAGTATTTT. Translated, it gives CASSTTSDTDTQYF.

The V call is TRBV5-1, the J call TRBJ2-2; 8 positions agree with TRBD1. V lost 3 bases and J lost 2; bases outside the gene matches: 6. Germline V gene sequence: CDR1 SGHRS, CDR2 YFSETQ. The CDR3 has 16 amino acids. CDR3 DNA: TGCGCCAGCAGCTCCTGGACAGGGTCTAACACCGGGGAGCTGTTTTTT. Protein sequence: CASSSWTGSNTGELFF.

V gene TRBV11-2 combines with J gene TRBJ1-1; D is unclear. The CDR3 runs 14 residues. Trimming pared 5 bases from V and 4 bases from J, leaving 14 bases between. From germline, CDR1 is SGHAT and CDR2 FQNNGV. The CDR3 DNA reads TGTGCCAGCAGCACCATTCAGTGGGGCACTGAAGCTTTCTTT. Translation gives CASSTIQWGTEAFF.

Only one count was recorded for this clonotype. The chain joins TRBV7-8 to TRBJ2-7; 13 positions match TRBD2. The CDR3 is 15 amino acids. V lost 5 bases to trimming and J lost 5 bases; unmatched junction nucleotides: 6. Germline V CDR1 and CDR2: SGHVS, FQNEAQ. The CDR3 region has the DNA TGTGCCAGCAGCGATCGGACTAGCGGGAGTGACGAGCAGTACTTC. This codes for CASSDRTSGSDEQYF.

The V and J genes are TRBV4-2 and TRBJ2-1; 10 positions agree with TRBD2. Trimming took 2 bases from V and 15 from J; bases not matched to a gene: 19. Germline assignment: CDR1 LGHNA and CDR2 YNFKEQ. The CDR3 loop spans 17 amino acids. CDR3 region: CASSQSGGLAGAFGTFF. In nucleotides, the CDR3 is TGTGCCAGCAGCCAATCGGGCGGCCTAGCGGGAGCTTTTGGAACGTTCTTC.

This clonotype has more than one count but fewer than ten. The genes are TRBV10-2 and TRBJ1-6, with D possibly TRBD1 on 5 matching bases. Germline CDR1 is WSHSY and CDR2 is SAAADI. CDR3 size: 15 residues. Trimming shortened V by 4 bases and J by 3 bases, and 10 bases separated the two germline ends. The CDR3 bases are TGCGCCAGCAGTGGGGACGGACACTATAATTCACCCCTCCACTTT. Its translation is CASSGDGHYNSPLHF.

The chain has TRBV10-3 and TRBJ2-7; D gene ambiguous. The germline V gene has CDR1 ENHRY and CDR2 SYGVKD. This CDR3 is 13 amino acids long. Trimming pared 10 bases from V and 5 bases from J, leaving 18 bases between. The CDR3 is CATRVGIANEQYF. For the CDR3, the DNA is TGTGCCACAAGGGTGGGGATCGCAAACGAGCAGTACTTC.

This clonotype was seen only a few times. This sequence joins TRBV20-1 and TRBJ1-1; D gene uncertain. The V gene's germline CDR1 is DFQATT and CDR2 SNEGSKA (reference sequence). V was trimmed by 2 bases and J by 0 bases, leaving 7 bases between them. CDR3 length: 13 residues. Here the CDR3 reads CSARYTVNTEAFF. The CDR3 DNA reads TGCAGTGCTAGATATACAGTGAACACTGAAGCTTTCTTT.

This clonotype has more than one count but fewer than ten. The chain uses TRBV27 and TRBJ2-7, with D perhaps assigned TRBD1 or TRBD2 (5 bases each). Germline values: CDR1 MNHEY, CDR2 SMNVEV (reference sequence). This CDR3 is 14 amino acids long. The germline V and J ends were trimmed by 0 bases and 5 bases, with 11 bases remaining between them. CDR3 DNA sequence: TGTGCCAGCAGTTTATCAGGGGACCCCAACGAGCAGTACTTC. Residues: CASSLSGDPNEQYF.

The chain combines TRBV28 with TRBJ2-3; D unclear. CDR1 and CDR2 from the germline V gene are MDHEN and SYDVKM. This CDR3 spans 16 amino acids. The V gene lost 5 bases and the J gene lost 4 bases, with 19 bases spanning the gap. The CDR3 here is CASSPALSVWSDTQYF. The CDR3 DNA reads as TGTGCCAGCAGTCCCGCTCTTTCTGTTTGGTCAGATACGCAGTATTTT.